This entry lists 12 T cell receptor beta chains sequenced from one sample in a study of T cells in Graves' hyperthyroidism and ophthalmopathy. The investigators amplified TCR beta CDR3 regions from RNA transcripts. TCR CDR3 underwent first-round RT-PCR with the HTBI primer set. TCRdb recomputed calls from the multiplex PCR reads with MiXCR, one row per CDR3 protein. The sample has about 290,000 distinct CDR3 sequences; roughly 13% are singletons. The specimen was blood. Source of these receptors: a woman aged 40 to 50 with Graves' hyperthyroidism.

The chain carries TRBV6-4 and TRBJ1-4; tentatively, D is TRBD1 (5 bases). The CDR3 has 18 amino acids. Germline CDR1 and CDR2: MRHNA and SNTAGT. V was clipped by 2 bases and J by 5 bases, with 21 bases between them. This CDR3 is CASSDPLSPTAQNEKLFF. In DNA form, the CDR3 reads TGTGCCAGCAGTGACCCCCTATCACCGACAGCCCAGAATGAAAAACTGTTTTTT.

This clonotype showed up just a few times. The V call is TRBV7-3, the J call TRBJ2-2, with D tentatively TRBD2 (5 bases). This CDR3 contains 14 residues. The V end was cut by 4 bases, the J end by 6 bases, with 12 bases between. Germline V gene lookup returns CDR1 SGHTA and CDR2 FQGTGA. The DNA of the CDR3 is TGTGCCAGCAGCTCGAGTAGTAGCGCCGGGGAGCTGTTTTTT. This translates into CASSSSSSAGELFF.

This clonotype was observed many times. A junction boundary mismatches the germline segment, possibly from a read error. V usage is TRBV28 and J usage is TRBJ2-1, with D hard to call. The CDR3 consists of 11 residues. Germline V CDR1 and CDR2: MDHEN, SYDVKM. The CDR3 spells CASSIPGQSLF. DNA of the CDR3: TGTGCCAGCAGTATACCGGGTCAGAGCCTCTTC.

This clonotype has a count of ten or more. The rearrangement links TRBV12-5 to TRBJ2-7; 8 bases match TRBD2. Germline CDR1 LGHNT, CDR2 FRNRAP. Trimming took 5 bases from V and 2 from J; bases not matched to a gene: 11. The CDR3 has 16 residues. Written as DNA, the CDR3 is TGTGCTAGTGGTACCTTTGCCGGGACTAGGGCCTACGAGCAGTACTTC. Its protein is CASGTFAGTRAYEQYF.

A word on this clonotype: A much larger clone differs from this one at a single base, so this may be a read error. This chain connects TRBV2 to TRBJ2-7; 9 nucleotides agree with TRBD1. This CDR3 contains 16 residues. Germline V gene data show CDR1 as SNHLY and CDR2 as FYNNEI. DNA of the CDR3: TGTGCCAGCAGTGTACCCTCCCCGGGACAGGGCAACGAGCAGTGCTTC. This sequence encodes CASSVPSPGQGNEQCF.

This clonotype was detected many times. The chain has TRBV12-3 or TRBV12-4 and TRBJ1-1; the D gene is possibly TRBD1 (6 bases). V lost 6 bases and J 1 base, leaving 15 bases between the germline ends. The CDR3 runs 15 residues. The CDR3 is CASSPQGLGNTEAFF. In DNA, the CDR3 is TGTGCCAGCAGCCCCCAGGGGTTAGGGAACACTGAAGCTTTCTTT.

V and J are TRBV12-3 or TRBV12-4 and TRBJ2-2; D call uncertain. The CDR3 has 14 residues. V was shortened by 3 bases and J by 4 bases, with 9 bases between the two germline ends. This CDR3 reads CASSFVGPTGELFF. CDR3 in DNA: TGTGCCAGCAGTTTCGTAGGGCCCACCGGGGAGCTGTTTTTT.

The chain combines TRBV18 with TRBJ2-2, with TRBD2 as a possible D gene (6 bases). Per germline, CDR1 KGHSH and CDR2 LQKENI. This CDR3 is 16 amino acids long. Trimming pared 0 bases from V and 4 bases from J, leaving 12 bases between. The CDR3 bases are TGTGCCAGCTCACCACCGGGAGGAGCGAGCACCGGGGAGCTGTTTTTT. Translated: CASSPPGGASTGELFF.

In this sample, this clonotype turned up many times. This chain connects TRBV29-1 to TRBJ1-2; D is possibly TRBD1 (5 bases). The CDR3 has 14 residues. With 1 base removed from V and 7 bases from J, the gap between germline ends came to 16 bases. Germline V gene lookup returns CDR1 SQVTM and CDR2 ANQGSEA. The CDR3 nucleotides read TGCAGCGTTGAAGTTCGAGGAAGGGGAGGTGGCTACACCTTC. Protein sequence: CSVEVRGRGGGYTF.

This clonotype was seen many times. The chain is built from TRBV7-2 and TRBJ2-7; TRBD1 matches 9 bases. Germline-derived CDR1 and CDR2 are SGHTA and FQGNSA. V lost 5 bases to trimming and J lost 7 bases; unmatched junction nucleotides: 9. The CDR3 loop spans 14 amino acids. The CDR3 nucleotides read TGTGCCAGCAGCGGACAGGGGACTTACGTGGAGCAGTACTTC. Amino acids: CASSGQGTYVEQYF.

In this sample, this clonotype turned up many times. The chain links TRBV3-1 to TRBJ2-7; 9 bases are shared with TRBD1. CDR1 is LGHDT, CDR2 YNNKEL, per germline (reference sequence). The CDR3 sequence is 13 residues long. Trimming cost V 3 bases and J 4 bases; bases outside gene matches: 1. CDR3 in amino acids: CASSQTGGYEQYF. As DNA, the CDR3 is TGTGCCAGCAGCCAGACAGGGGGGTACGAGCAGTACTTC.

This clonotype has at least ten counts. The CDR3 region is CSARDERGQGEQYF. The CDR3 DNA sequence: TGCAGTGCTAGAGATGAAAGGGGGCAAGGCGAGCAGTACTTC. This sequence joins TRBV20-1 and TRBJ2-7; the match to TRBD1 covers 7 bases. Germline CDR1 is DFQATT and CDR2 is SNEGSKA (reference sequence). This CDR3 has 14 residues. Unmatched junction bases numbered 8, after V lost 0 bases and J lost 6 bases.